These T cell receptor beta chains were read from a single sample in a study of T cells in Graves' hyperthyroidism and ophthalmopathy. TCRdb recomputed calls from the multiplex PCR reads with MiXCR, one row per CDR3 protein. The repertoire holds under 300,000 distinct CDR3 sequences, 12% to 15% seen once, with roughly 8.2% in the top ten. Sequencing input: blood. The source of these receptors is a woman aged 40 to 50 with Graves' hyperthyroidism. CDR3s include the opening cysteine and the closing phenylalanine or tryptophan. A D gene is named only where the DNA matches it firmly. Expanded clones get a size class; other rows say once, few or many, or leave the size out.

cdr3_nt cdr3_aa j_call cdr3_length clone_size v_call d_call
TGTGCCAGCAGCTTAAGTCCTAGCGAAGCCTACGAGCAGTACTTC CASSLSPSEAYEQYF TRBJ2-7 15 NA TRBV7-2 NA
TGTGCCAGCTCAGAGGGTGCGGGCGAGCAGTACTTC CASSEGAGEQYF TRBJ2-7 12 many TRBV18 NA
TGTGCCACCAGTCCCGGACTAGCGGGGGACCGAGGAGAGACCCAGTACTTC CATSPGLAGDRGETQYF TRBJ2-5 17 many TRBV24-1 TRBD2
TGTGCCAGCAGCGCCGACACCCGGGCCTATGGCTACACCTTC CASSADTRAYGYTF TRBJ1-2 14 many TRBV7-2 NA
TGTGCCAGCAAAGACAGCGGCCATTCACCCCTCCACTTT CASKDSGHSPLHF TRBJ1-6 13 many TRBV2 NA
TGTGCCACCAGCAGGGACGTCACCTACGAGCAGTACTTC CATSRDVTYEQYF TRBJ2-7 13 few TRBV15 NA
TGTGCCACTAACAGGAGGACCCAGTACTTC CATNRRTQYF TRBJ2-5 10 many TRBV24-1 NA
TGTGCCAGCAGTGAAGCGGTAGCGGGACATGAAGATACGCAGTATTTT CASSEAVAGHEDTQYF TRBJ2-3 16 few TRBV2 TRBD2
TGTGCCAGCAGTGAGTCTAACGGAGAGGGACTGTTTTTT CASSESNGEGLFF TRBJ2-2 13 NA TRBV2 NA
TGCAGCGTCCGCGGATTGGCGGGAGGGCAATTTATTGCAGATACGCAGTATTTT CSVRGLAGGQFIADTQYF TRBJ2-3 18 NA TRBV29-1 TRBD2
TGTGCCAGCAGCTTAGCCCCCAGGGGGGTGGGAAACATTCAGTACTTC CASSLAPRGVGNIQYF TRBJ2-4 16 few TRBV7-8 NA
TGTGCCAGCAGTGCCGCAGGGGGTACAGATACGCAGTATTTT CASSAAGGTDTQYF TRBJ2-3 14 many TRBV2 TRBD1
TGTGCCAGTAGGCCCAGGACGGTGAACACTGAAGCTTTCTTT CASRPRTVNTEAFF TRBJ1-1 14 few TRBV19 NA
TGTGCCAGCAGTCCCCGGGACAGGGCACCCGAGCAGTACTTC CASSPRDRAPEQYF TRBJ2-7 14 NA TRBV28 TRBD1
TGTGCCAGCAGCTCAGGCAGGACAGGGGGTTTCTATAGCTCCTACAATGAGCAGTTCTTC CASSSGRTGGFYSSYNEQFF TRBJ2-1 20 many TRBV11-2 TRBD1
TGTGCCAGCAGCTCAGAGGGGGCGGGCACTGAAGCTTTCTTT CASSSEGAGTEAFF TRBJ1-1 14 few TRBV9 TRBD1
TGTGCCAGCAGCTTGATTGGACAATCCACAGATACGCAGTATTTT CASSLIGQSTDTQYF TRBJ2-3 15 many TRBV11-2 NA
TGTGCCAGCAGCTTGGCTAGCGGGAGGGGGAATGAGCAGTTCTTC CASSLASGRGNEQFF TRBJ2-1 15 many TRBV7-9 TRBD2
TGCAGTGCTAGCAGGGGGCAAGGCAATCAGCCCCAGCATTTT CSASRGQGNQPQHF TRBJ1-5 14 few TRBV20-1 TRBD1
TGTGCCATCTTATCCGGGACAGGGGACTACGAGCAGTACTTC CAILSGTGDYEQYF TRBJ2-7 14 many TRBV10-3 TRBD1
TGTGCCACCAGCAGAGGAGCTCGAACCACTAAAGAGACCCAGTACTTC CATSRGARTTKETQYF TRBJ2-5 16 many TRBV15 NA
TGTGCCATCAGCCCGGGACTAGTTTCGGCCGAGCAGTACTTC CAISPGLVSAEQYF TRBJ2-7 14 many TRBV10-3 TRBD2
TGTGCCAGCGGAAAACTAGCGGTCAATGAGCAGTTCTTC CASGKLAVNEQFF TRBJ2-1 13 many TRBV12-3/TRBV12-4 TRBD2
TGTGCCAGCAGTGAGCAGGCAAATCAGCCCCAGCATTTT CASSEQANQPQHF TRBJ1-5 13 many TRBV6-1 NA
TGTGCCAGCAGGGGAACTGGACTAGCGGGAGGCTACGAGCAGTACTTC CASRGTGLAGGYEQYF TRBJ2-7 16 many TRBV6-1 TRBD2
TGTGCCAGCAGCTTAGATCTTGGTCTAGCCCTCTCGCAGTATTTT CASSLDLGLALSQYF TRBJ2-3 15 many TRBV11-2 NA
TGCGCCAGCAGTGACTTAAGGGGGCTCGGAGCTTTCTTT CASSDLRGLGAFF TRBJ1-1 13 many TRBV10-1 TRBD1
TGTGCCAGCAGCTTGGGCGGGAACCCAGATACGCAGTATTTT CASSLGGNPDTQYF TRBJ2-3 14 many TRBV11-3 NA
TGCAGTGCTAGGCCAGGGGGGACCCAGTACTTC CSARPGGTQYF TRBJ2-5 11 few TRBV20-1 TRBD1
TGTGCCAGCAGCCCGTGGGCGGGAGAGACCCAGTACTTC CASSPWAGETQYF TRBJ2-5 13 NA TRBV5-5 NA
TGTGCCAGCAGTTACCTGGAGGGACACGAGGGGAATTCACCCCTCCACTTT CASSYLEGHEGNSPLHF TRBJ1-6 17 many TRBV6-6 NA
TGTGCCAGCAGCTTTCTCGGGGTCGGCTACACCTTC CASSFLGVGYTF TRBJ1-2 12 few TRBV7-2 NA
TGTGCCAGCAGCTTGCGAGCGGGGGCTATCTACAATGAGCAGTTCTTC CASSLRAGAIYNEQFF TRBJ2-1 16 few TRBV5-4 TRBD2
TGCAGTGCTAGGGGCGTGGGGTCCTATCAGCCCCAGCATTTT CSARGVGSYQPQHF TRBJ1-5 14 many TRBV20-1 NA
TGTGCCAGCAGTGAACAGGGGAGGAAGGAAAAACTGTTTTTT CASSEQGRKEKLFF TRBJ1-4 14 few TRBV12-3/TRBV12-4 TRBD1
TGTGCCAGCAGGATTAGCGGGAAGAACACCGGGGAGCTGTTTTTT CASRISGKNTGELFF TRBJ2-2 15 many TRBV28 TRBD2
TGTGCCAGCAGCCAAGATCCGTCCGTCTCTGGAAACACCATATATTTT CASSQDPSVSGNTIYF TRBJ1-3 16 NA TRBV14 NA
TGTGCCAGCAGCACAGGGAAAGAAAAACTGTTTTTT CASSTGKEKLFF TRBJ1-4 12 many TRBV2 NA
TGTGCCAGCAGCCCACGCCAACAGGAACAGTTCTTC CASSPRQQEQFF TRBJ2-1 12 once TRBV7-2 NA
TGTGCCAGCTCACCACAGTCGAACACCGGGGAGCTGTTTTTT CASSPQSNTGELFF TRBJ2-2 14 NA TRBV18 NA
TGTGCCAGCAGTCAACCGGGACAGGACAATTCACCCCTCCACTTT CASSQPGQDNSPLHF TRBJ1-6 15 NA TRBV6-1 TRBD1
TGCAGTGCTACCGGACAGGGAGGATATCAGCCCCAGCATTTT CSATGQGGYQPQHF TRBJ1-5 14 many TRBV20-1 TRBD1
TGCAGTGCTAGAGTAGGGGTTAGCAATCAGCCCCAGCATTTT CSARVGVSNQPQHF TRBJ1-5 14 many TRBV20-1 NA
TGTGCCAGCAGCTTGGGCGGACAGGCCCTCCTTTCTGGCTACACCTTC CASSLGGQALLSGYTF TRBJ1-2 16 NA TRBV5-6 TRBD1
TGTGCCAGCAGTCCTGCCTCGTCCAGGGGCACTGAAGCTTTCTTT CASSPASSRGTEAFF TRBJ1-1 15 many TRBV5-4 NA
TGTGCCAGCAGCCCGACGGGGGCCCCCCATGAAAAACTGTTTTTT CASSPTGAPHEKLFF TRBJ1-4 15 many TRBV7-9 NA
TGCAGTGCTAGAGATCCCACAGGGGCGCACACTGAAGCTTTCTTT CSARDPTGAHTEAFF TRBJ1-1 15 many TRBV20-1 TRBD1
TGTGCCAGCAGTGAAATACGGGGAGAGGCCCAGTACTTC CASSEIRGEAQYF TRBJ2-5 13 many TRBV2 NA
TGTGCCAGCAGCACCAGGGGTACCAATTCACCCCTCCACTTT CASSTRGTNSPLHF TRBJ1-6 14 many TRBV7-2 NA
TGTGCCAGCAGCCAATTCGGGGACACTGAAGCTTTCTTT CASSQFGDTEAFF TRBJ1-1 13 many TRBV3-1 NA
TGTGCCAGCACCCTTAGAGGGGGCGGCTATGGCTACACCTTC CASTLRGGGYGYTF TRBJ1-2 14 many TRBV12-3/TRBV12-4 TRBD1
TGTGCCAGCAGCGTAGGGGGGCAGACTGAAGCTTTCTTT CASSVGGQTEAFF TRBJ1-1 13 few TRBV9 NA
TGTGCCAGCAGCTTGTCGGTTGAAGCTTTCTTT CASSLSVEAFF TRBJ1-1 11 few TRBV5-5 NA